The 3 T cell receptor beta chains below come from one sample, sequenced in a study of blood T cell repertoires in COVID-19. The protocol was immunoSEQ multiplex PCR, while the TCRdb copy is restricted to in-frame clones and leaves out a portion. The sample has 300,000 to 400,000 clones, about 90% seen once. What was sequenced was peripheral blood. These receptors all come from a woman aged 70-85 years with COVID-19, enrolled during active disease.

The rearrangement links TRBV6-2 or TRBV6-3 to TRBJ2-7; 10 bases are a match to TRBD2. V was clipped by 2 bases and J by 0 bases; unmatched bases: 10. Germline V gene sequence: CDR1 MNHEY, CDR2 SVGEGT. The CDR3 extends over 18 amino acids. Written as DNA, the CDR3 is TGTGCCAGCAGTTACCCCTCTAGCGGGGGTAGTAACTCCTACGAGCAGTACTTC. Protein product: CASSYPSSGGSNSYEQYF.

The DNA of the CDR3 is TGTGCCAGCTCTAAAACGGGTGACAGGGGAGAGACCCAGTACTTC. This codes for CASSKTGDRGETQYF. The chain links TRBV18 to TRBJ2-5; 8 bases fit TRBD1. The CDR3 totals 15 residues. J was trimmed by 4 bases and V by 6 bases; bases with no gene match: 10. The germline gives CDR1 KGHSH, CDR2 LQKENI.

The V and J genes are TRBV5-1 and TRBJ1-1, with 7 bases lining up with TRBD1. Unmatched junction bases numbered 5, after V lost 0 bases and J lost 0 bases. The CDR3 runs to 16 residues. Per the germline V gene, CDR1 is SGHRS and CDR2 is YFSETQ. CDR3 nucleotide sequence: TGCGCCAGCAGCTTGGGGACAGGAGTTATGAACACTGAAGCTTTCTTT. It is translated as CASSLGTGVMNTEAFF.